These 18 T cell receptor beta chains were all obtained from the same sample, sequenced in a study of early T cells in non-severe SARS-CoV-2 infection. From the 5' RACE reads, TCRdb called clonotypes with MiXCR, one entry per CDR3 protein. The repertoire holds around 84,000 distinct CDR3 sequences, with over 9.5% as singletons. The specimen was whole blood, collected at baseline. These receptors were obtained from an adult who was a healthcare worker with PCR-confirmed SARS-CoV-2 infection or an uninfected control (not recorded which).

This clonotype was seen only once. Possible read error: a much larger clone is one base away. This CDR3 is CASRTGGTGNSIYF. CDR3 bases: TGTGCCAGCAGGACGGGGGGAACTGGAAACTCCATATATTTT. The chain employs TRBV7-9 and TRBJ1-3, with D possibly being TRBD1 (5 bases). There are 14 residues in the CDR3. Germline V gene lookup returns CDR1 SEHNR and CDR2 FQNEAQ (reference sequence).

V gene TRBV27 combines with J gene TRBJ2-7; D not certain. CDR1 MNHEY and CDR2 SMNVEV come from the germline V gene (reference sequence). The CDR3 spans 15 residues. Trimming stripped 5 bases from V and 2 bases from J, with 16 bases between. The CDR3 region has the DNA TGTGCCAGCAGTCTCAGACTTGGGCCCACCTACGAGCAGTACTTC. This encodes CASSLRLGPTYEQYF.

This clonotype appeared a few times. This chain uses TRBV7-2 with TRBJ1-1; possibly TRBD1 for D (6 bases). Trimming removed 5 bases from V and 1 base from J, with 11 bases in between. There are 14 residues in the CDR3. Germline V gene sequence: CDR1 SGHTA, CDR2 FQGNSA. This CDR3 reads CASSRDISNTEAFF. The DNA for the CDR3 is TGTGCCAGCAGCCGGGACATCTCGAACACTGAAGCTTTCTTT.

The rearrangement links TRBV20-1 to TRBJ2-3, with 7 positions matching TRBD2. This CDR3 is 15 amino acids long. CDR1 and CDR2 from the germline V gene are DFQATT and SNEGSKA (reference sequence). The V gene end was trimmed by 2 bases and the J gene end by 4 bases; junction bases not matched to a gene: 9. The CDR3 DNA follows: TGCAGTGCTAGAAAGAGGGCTAGCGGATCAGATACGCAGTATTTT. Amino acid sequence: CSARKRASGSDTQYF.

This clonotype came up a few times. The CDR3 DNA reads as TGTGCCAGCAGCCTCGGACTAGCGGGGACCTACGAGCAGTACTTC. It encodes CASSLGLAGTYEQYF. The chain uses TRBV3-1 and TRBJ2-7; TRBD2 agrees at 12 bases. With 4 bases clipped from V and 2 bases from J, the junction kept 3 bases outside the gene matches. Germline values: CDR1 LGHDT, CDR2 YNNKEL (reference sequence). The CDR3 has 15 amino acids.

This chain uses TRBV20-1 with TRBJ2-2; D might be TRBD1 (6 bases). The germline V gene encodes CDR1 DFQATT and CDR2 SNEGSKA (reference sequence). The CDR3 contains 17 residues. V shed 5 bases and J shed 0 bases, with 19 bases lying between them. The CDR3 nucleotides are TGCAGTGCTCCGCAATTGGGGGCTGCTACGAACACCGGGGAGCTGTTTTTT. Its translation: CSAPQLGAATNTGELFF.

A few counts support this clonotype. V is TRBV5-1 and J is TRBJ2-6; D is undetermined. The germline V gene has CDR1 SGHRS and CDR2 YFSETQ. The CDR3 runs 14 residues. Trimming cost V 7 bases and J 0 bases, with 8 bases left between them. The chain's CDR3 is CASLDSSGANVLTF. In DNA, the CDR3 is TGCGCCAGCCTAGATAGCTCTGGGGCCAACGTCCTGACTTTC.

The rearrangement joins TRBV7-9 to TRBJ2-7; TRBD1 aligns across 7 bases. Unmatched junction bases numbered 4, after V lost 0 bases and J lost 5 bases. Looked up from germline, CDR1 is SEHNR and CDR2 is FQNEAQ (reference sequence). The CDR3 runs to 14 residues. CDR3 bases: TGTGCCAGCAGCTTAGCAAACAGGGGTCACGAGCAGTACTTC. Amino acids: CASSLANRGHEQYF.

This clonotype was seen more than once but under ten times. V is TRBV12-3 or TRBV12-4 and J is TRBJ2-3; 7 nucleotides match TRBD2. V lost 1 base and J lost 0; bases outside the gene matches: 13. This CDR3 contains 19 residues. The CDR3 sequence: CASSLGASGAPHSTDTQYF. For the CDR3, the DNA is TGTGCCAGCAGTTTAGGGGCTAGCGGAGCCCCCCATAGCACAGATACGCAGTATTTT.

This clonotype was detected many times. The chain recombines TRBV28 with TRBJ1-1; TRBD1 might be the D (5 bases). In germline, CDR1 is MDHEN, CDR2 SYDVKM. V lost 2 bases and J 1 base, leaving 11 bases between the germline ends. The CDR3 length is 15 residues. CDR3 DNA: TGTGCCAGCAGTTTAGTAGGAGGGGAGAACACTGAAGCTTTCTTT. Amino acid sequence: CASSLVGGENTEAFF.

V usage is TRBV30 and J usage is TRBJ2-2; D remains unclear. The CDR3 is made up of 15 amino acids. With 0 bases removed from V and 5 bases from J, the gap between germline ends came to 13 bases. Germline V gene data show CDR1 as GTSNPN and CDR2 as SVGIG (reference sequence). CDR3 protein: CAWSVQGWVTGELFF. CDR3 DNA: TGTGCCTGGAGTGTACAAGGGTGGGTGACCGGGGAGCTGTTTTTT.

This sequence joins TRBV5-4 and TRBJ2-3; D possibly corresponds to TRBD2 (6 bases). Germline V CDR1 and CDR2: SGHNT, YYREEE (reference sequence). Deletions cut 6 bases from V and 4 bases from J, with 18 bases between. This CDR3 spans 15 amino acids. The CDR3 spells CASTAGTFRADTQYF. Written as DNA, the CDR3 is TGTGCCAGCACCGCAGGGACTTTTCGCGCAGATACGCAGTATTTT. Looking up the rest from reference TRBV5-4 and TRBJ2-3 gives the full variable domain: ETGVTQSPTHLIKTRGQQVTLRCSSQSGHNTVSWYQQALGQGPQFIFQYYREEENGRGNFPPRFSGLQFPNYSSELNVNALELDDSALYLCASTAGTFRADTQYFGPGTRLTVL.

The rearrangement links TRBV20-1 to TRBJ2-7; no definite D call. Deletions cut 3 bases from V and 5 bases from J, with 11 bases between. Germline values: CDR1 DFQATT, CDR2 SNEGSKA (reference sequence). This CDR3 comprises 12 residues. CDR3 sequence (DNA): TGCAGTGCTAGCAGGAAGATCCACGAGCAGTACTTC. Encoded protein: CSASRKIHEQYF.

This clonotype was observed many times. CDR3 in amino acids: CASSAGNSPLHF. CDR3 nucleotide sequence: TGTGCCAGCAGCGCAGGGAATTCACCCCTCCACTTT. The rearrangement uses TRBV5-4 and TRBJ1-6, with D possibly being TRBD1 (5 bases). CDR1 is SGHNT, CDR2 YYREEE, per germline (reference sequence). CDR3 size: 12 residues. V was shortened by 4 bases and J by 7 bases, with 6 bases between the two germline ends.

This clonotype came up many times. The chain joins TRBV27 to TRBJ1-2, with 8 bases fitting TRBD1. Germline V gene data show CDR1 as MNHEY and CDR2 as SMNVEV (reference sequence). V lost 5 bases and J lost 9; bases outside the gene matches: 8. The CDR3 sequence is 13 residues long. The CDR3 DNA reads TGTGCCAGCAGTCTTCGACAGGGGTACAGCTACACCTTC. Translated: CASSLRQGYSYTF.

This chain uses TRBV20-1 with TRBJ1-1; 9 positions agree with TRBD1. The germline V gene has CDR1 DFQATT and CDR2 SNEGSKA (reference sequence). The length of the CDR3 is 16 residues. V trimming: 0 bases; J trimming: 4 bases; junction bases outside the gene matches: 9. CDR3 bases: TGCAGTGCTAGAGATCCGGGACAGGGCGAGGTCACTGAAGCTTTCTTT. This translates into CSARDPGQGEVTEAFF.

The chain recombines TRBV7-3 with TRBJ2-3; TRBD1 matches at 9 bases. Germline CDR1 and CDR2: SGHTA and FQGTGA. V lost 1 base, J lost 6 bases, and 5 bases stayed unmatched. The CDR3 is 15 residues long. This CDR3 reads CASSLSGTGTDTQYF. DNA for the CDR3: TGTGCCAGCAGCTTAAGCGGGACAGGGACGGATACGCAGTATTTT.

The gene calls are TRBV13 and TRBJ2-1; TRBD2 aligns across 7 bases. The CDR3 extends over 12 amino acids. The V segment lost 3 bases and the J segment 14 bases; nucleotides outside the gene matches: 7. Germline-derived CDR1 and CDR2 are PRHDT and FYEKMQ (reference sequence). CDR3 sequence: CASSLGRTREFF. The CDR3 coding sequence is TGTGCCAGCAGCTTGGGACGGACTAGGGAGTTCTTC.